These 32 T cell receptor beta chains were sequenced from one sample in a study of identical twins. TCRdb itself ran the 5' RACE reads through MiXCR, one entry per CDR3 protein. This table holds 230,000 or so distinct CDR3 sequences, around 8.3% found once. A further study also used this sample, focusing on yellow fever vaccine responses in identical twins.

Sequencing input: CD8+ T cells sorted from blood. The receptors were gathered from a woman aged 18-30 years in good health.

This clonotype was recorded many times. This rearrangement joins TRBV29-1 to TRBJ2-6, with 9 nucleotides matching TRBD2. Per germline, CDR1 SQVTM and CDR2 ANQGSEA. This CDR3 is built from 18 residues. Losses at the gene ends were 5 bases for V and 0 bases for J; bases not matched to a gene: 11. The CDR3 DNA follows: TGCAGCGTTATCAGCGGGGGGCCCCCGAGCTCTGGGGCCAACGTCCTGACTTTC. It yields the protein CSVISGGPPSSGANVLTF.

This clonotype was observed at least ten times. This sequence joins TRBV28 and TRBJ1-2; D is undetermined. CDR3 size: 12 residues. Germline CDR1 reads MDHEN; CDR2 reads SYDVKM. Trimming removed 7 bases at V and 6 bases at J, with 12 bases between. The CDR3, as DNA: TGTGCCAGCACTAGTAATCCGAATGGCTACACCTTC. Encoded protein: CASTSNPNGYTF.

This clonotype was seen only a few times. V usage is TRBV2 and J usage is TRBJ2-1; D unresolved. The V and J ends lost 8 bases and 0 bases respectively, with 14 bases between them. Germline V gives CDR1 SNHLY, CDR2 FYNNEI. CDR3 length equals 15 residues. The CDR3: CASLSTQSSYNEQFF. The CDR3 bases are TGTGCCAGCTTATCTACACAATCCTCCTACAATGAGCAGTTCTTC. The whole variable domain, filled in from reference TRBV2 and TRBJ2-1, reads EPEVTQTPSHQVTQMGQEVILRCVPISNHLYFYWYRQILGQKVEFLVSFYNNEISEKSEIFDDQFSVERPDGSNFTLKIRSTKLEDSAMYFCASLSTQSSYNEQFFGPGTRLTVL.

This clonotype was seen at least ten times. This sequence joins TRBV29-1 and TRBJ1-5; unclear D gene. Germline-derived CDR1 and CDR2 are SQVTM and ANQGSEA. This CDR3 spans 12 amino acids. Trimming took off 5 bases at V and 5 bases at J, with 10 bases between the two ends. The CDR3 coding sequence is TGCAGCGTTATGGGGTACGATCAGCCCCAGCATTTT. Translated, it gives CSVMGYDQPQHF. Looking up the rest from reference TRBV29-1 and TRBJ1-5 gives the full variable domain: SAVISQKPSRDICQRGTSLTIQCQVDSQVTMMFWYRQQPGQSLTLIATANQGSEATYESGFVIDKFPISRPNLTFSTLTVSNMSPEDSSIYLCSVMGYDQPQHFGDGTRLSIL.

This clonotype was observed at least ten times. The chain couples TRBV20-1 to TRBJ2-7; 8 bases fit TRBD2. CDR3 length: 13 amino acids. V lost 2 bases, J lost 2 bases, and 2 bases stayed unmatched. Germline V gene sequence: CDR1 DFQATT, CDR2 SNEGSKA (reference sequence). The CDR3 loop reads CSARRTSTYEQYF. The CDR3 DNA is TGCAGTGCTAGAAGGACTAGCACCTACGAGCAGTACTTC.

This clonotype was recorded a few times. The chain is built from TRBV7-9 and TRBJ1-2, with D perhaps TRBD1 (5 bases). The CDR3 is 17 residues long. The V gene's germline CDR1 is SEHNR and CDR2 FQNEAQ (reference sequence). Trimming left V 5 bases short and J 8 bases short, with 27 bases between. The CDR3 DNA reads TGTGCCAGCAGCGTAACGTACGATGGGAGGGGCCAAACGGGCTACACCTTC. Its protein product is CASSVTYDGRGQTGYTF. Filled out from reference TRBV7-9 and TRBJ1-2, the complete variable domain reads DTGVSQNPRHKITKRGQNVTFRCDPISEHNRLYWYRQTLGQGPEFLTYFQNEAQLEKSRLLSDRFSAERPKGSFSTLEIQRTEQGDSAMYLCASSVTYDGRGQTGYTFGSGTRLTVV.

This clonotype came up a few times. J is TRBJ2-7 and V is TRBV27; 9 bases align to TRBD2. CDR1 and CDR2 from the germline V gene are MNHEY and SMNVEV (reference sequence). The CDR3 length is 15 residues. V lost 4 bases, J lost 2 bases, and 6 bases stayed unmatched. CDR3 region: CASSSVLAGTYEQYF. CDR3 nucleotide sequence: TGTGCCAGCAGTTCCGTTCTAGCGGGGACCTACGAGCAGTACTTC.

This clonotype was counted between two and nine times. This sequence joins TRBV7-2 and TRBJ1-1, with D possibly TRBD1 on 5 matching bases. Trimming shortened V by 2 bases and J by 3 bases, and 13 bases separated the two germline ends. The length of the CDR3 is 15 residues. Per germline, CDR1 SGHTA and CDR2 FQGNSA. This CDR3 is CASSLMQGLDTEAFF. Here the CDR3 DNA reads TGTGCCAGCAGCTTAATGCAGGGTTTGGACACTGAAGCTTTCTTT.

This clonotype was recorded at least ten times. The V gene is TRBV12-3 or TRBV12-4, the J gene TRBJ2-1, with D possibly matching TRBD2 (5 bases). V was shortened by 5 bases and J by 3 bases, with 17 bases between the two germline ends. This CDR3 is 16 amino acids long. This CDR3 reads CASSNLGSLLYNEQFF. The CDR3 DNA sequence: TGTGCCAGCAGTAACTTGGGGAGCTTGCTCTACAATGAGCAGTTCTTC.

The gene calls are TRBV27 and TRBJ2-7, with a tentative D call TRBD2 (6 bases). The V end lost 2 bases, the J end lost 4 bases, and 12 bases lay between the germline ends. The CDR3 contains 14 residues. Per the germline V gene, CDR1 is MNHEY and CDR2 is SMNVEV (reference sequence). DNA for the CDR3: TGTGCCAGCAGTTTAGGGGGGTGGAAGTACGAGCAGTACTTC. This gives the protein CASSLGGWKYEQYF.

The genes are TRBV29-1 and TRBJ2-5; D call uncertain. The CDR3 loop spans 10 amino acids. Germline lookup yields CDR1 SQVTM and CDR2 ANQGSEA. V lost 3 bases, J lost 7 bases, and 6 bases lay in between. CDR3 in amino acids: CSVEPRTQYF. The CDR3 DNA reads TGCAGCGTTGAGCCGCGGACCCAGTACTTC.

V gene TRBV29-1 combines with J gene TRBJ2-1; D perhaps matches TRBD2 (5 bases). The CDR3 is 13 amino acids. Germline V gene lookup returns CDR1 SQVTM and CDR2 ANQGSEA. V lost 1 base, J lost 8 bases, and 12 bases lay in between. This chain's CDR3 is CSVEGETTYEQFF. The CDR3 nucleotides are TGCAGCGTTGAAGGTGAGACTACTTATGAGCAGTTCTTC.

This clonotype was found many times. The chain recombines TRBV28 with TRBJ2-5, with a tentative D call TRBD2 (5 bases). V dropped 2 bases and J dropped 2 bases, with 12 bases sitting between them. The CDR3 is made up of 15 amino acids. Looked up from germline, CDR1 is MDHEN and CDR2 is SYDVKM. This chain's CDR3 is CASSLRGVLQETQYF. In DNA form, the CDR3 reads TGTGCCAGCAGTTTACGGGGTGTCTTGCAAGAGACCCAGTACTTC.

This clonotype was seen many times. This chain uses TRBV29-1 with TRBJ2-3; a possible D gene is TRBD1 (6 bases). The V end lost 1 base, the J end lost 1 base, and 9 bases lay between the germline ends. The germline gives CDR1 SQVTM, CDR2 ANQGSEA. The CDR3 covers 14 residues. The chain's CDR3 is CSVEGQDRTDTQYF. CDR3 DNA sequence: TGCAGCGTTGAAGGACAGGACCGCACAGATACGCAGTATTTT.

This clonotype was picked up a small number of times. The CDR3 spells CASSEGTSGNTDTQYF. In DNA form, the CDR3 reads TGTGCCAGCAGTGAAGGGACTAGCGGAAACACAGATACGCAGTATTTT. The chain combines TRBV2 with TRBJ2-3; 10 nucleotides agree with TRBD2. This CDR3 is 16 amino acids long. Germline trimming cut 1 base from V and 2 bases from J; bases unmatched to any gene: 3. In germline, CDR1 is SNHLY, CDR2 FYNNEI.

This clonotype was observed a few times. The rearrangement joins TRBV20-1 to TRBJ2-7; 10 nucleotides line up with TRBD1. J was trimmed by 0 bases and V by 0 bases; bases with no gene match: 5. CDR3 length equals 16 residues. From germline, CDR1 is DFQATT and CDR2 SNEGSKA (reference sequence). The chain's CDR3 is CSARDLGQGVSYEQYF. CDR3 DNA sequence: TGCAGTGCTAGAGATCTTGGACAGGGGGTCTCCTACGAGCAGTACTTC.

This clonotype turned up a few times. V is TRBV5-1 and J is TRBJ2-7; 10 bases line up with TRBD1. The CDR3 has 15 residues. The junction had 7 bases not matched to a gene; V was cut back by 6 bases and J by 1 base. The germline V gene has CDR1 SGHRS and CDR2 YFSETQ. CDR3 sequence (DNA): TGCGCCAGCACTGAACCGGGACAGGGGTCCTACGAGCAGTACTTC. Residues: CASTEPGQGSYEQYF.

Only a few counts were recorded for this clonotype. The chain joins TRBV7-3 to TRBJ2-1, with D perhaps matching TRBD2 (7 bases). Trimming stripped 2 bases from V and 9 bases from J, with 11 bases between. The CDR3 has 13 residues. In germline, CDR1 is SGHTA, CDR2 FQGTGA. CDR3 in amino acids: CASSLGGGGEQFF. The DNA for the CDR3 is TGTGCCAGCAGCTTAGGGGGAGGGGGTGAGCAGTTCTTC.

This clonotype appeared a few times. This chain joins TRBV4-3 and TRBJ2-7; 11 nucleotides align to TRBD1. This CDR3 is 16 amino acids long. Germline V gene sequence: CDR1 LGHNA, CDR2 YSLEER. Losses at the gene ends were 3 bases for V and 3 bases for J; bases not matched to a gene: 7. The DNA of the CDR3 is TGCGCCAGCAGCCAGGGCAGGGACAGGGGGGGCTACGAGCAGTACTTC. It yields the protein CASSQGRDRGGYEQYF.

At least ten counts were recorded for this clonotype. The rearrangement uses TRBV21-1 and TRBJ2-2; TRBD2, the table's D call, was not compared with the DNA. TRBV21-1 is annotated as a pseudogene. CDR3 length: 14 residues. The CDR3 nucleotides are TGTGCCAGCAGACTAGCGGGAAAAACCGGGGAGCTGTTTTTT. It is translated as CASRLAGKTGELFF.

In its sample, this clonotype was seen a few times. The CDR3 bases are TGTGCCAGCAGCGGGAGCGGGGGGGCTACAGATACGCAGTATTTT. Its protein product is CASSGSGGATDTQYF. The chain links TRBV4-2 to TRBJ2-3, with TRBD2 matching 10 bases. The CDR3 has 15 amino acids. Trimming at V came to 5 bases and at J to 3 bases, leaving 5 bases not matched to a gene. CDR1 is LGHNA and CDR2 is YNFKEQ in the germline V gene.

Comment on this clonotype: The junction departs from the called germline gene at one end, perhaps through a read error. J is TRBJ2-5 and V is TRBV7-7, with D perhaps matching TRBD1 (6 bases). This CDR3 has 16 amino acids. Germline values: CDR1 SSHAT, CDR2 FNYEAQ (reference sequence). The CDR3 loop reads CASSLTSTGNQETQYF. The CDR3 nucleotides read TGTGCTAGCAGCTTAACCTCGACAGGAAACCAAGAGACCCAGTACTTC.

The chain links TRBV20-1 to TRBJ2-1; D gene uncertain. CDR3 size: 16 residues. Germline V gives CDR1 DFQATT, CDR2 SNEGSKA (reference sequence). Deletions cut 6 bases from V and 6 bases from J, with 24 bases between. The CDR3 region has the DNA TGCAGTGCGATTTGGATTGGATCCGAATGGGGCAATGAGCAGTTCTTC. It is translated as CSAIWIGSEWGNEQFF.

This clonotype was seen a few times. The V gene is TRBV4-1, the J gene TRBJ2-7; D unclear. CDR1 is MGHRA and CDR2 is YSYEKL in the germline V gene. Trimming cost V 0 bases and J 12 bases, with 12 bases left between them. The CDR3 has 12 amino acids. This CDR3 is CASSQDGGKLYF. The CDR3 DNA follows: TGCGCCAGCAGCCAAGACGGCGGAAAGCTGTACTTC.

This clonotype was detected ten times or more. J is TRBJ2-2 and V is TRBV11-2; weak D call: TRBD1 (5 bases). This CDR3 is 13 amino acids long. V gave up 1 base and J gave up 7 bases, with 7 bases separating them. Germline assignment: CDR1 SGHAT and CDR2 FQNNGV. In nucleotides, the CDR3 is TGTGCCAGCAGCTTAGGAAGGGGCGGGGAGCTGTTTTTT. Translation gives CASSLGRGGELFF.

This clonotype was picked up a small number of times. The genes are TRBV5-6 and TRBJ2-3; weak D call: TRBD2 (5 bases). V was shortened by 0 bases and J by 1 base, with 12 bases between the two germline ends. The CDR3 contains 16 residues. Per germline, CDR1 SGHDT and CDR2 YYEEEE. CDR3 loop: CASSLASAGRTDTQYF. Written as DNA, the CDR3 is TGTGCCAGCAGCTTGGCCTCGGCGGGCCGCACAGATACGCAGTATTTT.

Many counts were recorded for this clonotype. The chain uses TRBV6-2 or TRBV6-3 and TRBJ2-2; D tentatively reads TRBD1 or TRBD2 (5 bases each). Germline V CDR1 and CDR2: MNHEY, SVGEGT. The CDR3 is 13 residues long. V was cut by 6 bases and J by 5 bases, with 10 bases left in between. Here the CDR3 DNA reads TGTGCCAGCAGCTTAGGGGAGACCGGGGAGCTGTTTTTT. Translating gives CASSLGETGELFF.

This sequence joins TRBV4-1 and TRBJ2-1; TRBD2 agrees at 7 bases. Germline CDR1 and CDR2: MGHRA and YSYEKL. V lost 2 bases and J lost 5; bases outside the gene matches: 3. This CDR3 comprises 14 residues. CDR3: CASSQPGLHNEQFF. The CDR3, as DNA: TGCGCCAGCAGCCAACCGGGACTACACAATGAGCAGTTCTTC.

In its sample, this clonotype was seen many times. The J gene is TRBJ1-2, the V gene TRBV9; no clear D gene. CDR1 is SGDLS, CDR2 YYNGEE, per germline. V dropped 4 bases and J dropped 9 bases, with 13 bases sitting between them. The CDR3 contains 12 residues. The CDR3 nucleotides read TGTGCCAGCAGCCCGGACTCGATACGCTACACCTTC. Translating gives CASSPDSIRYTF.

This chain connects TRBV20-1 to TRBJ2-2; D remains ambiguous. V was trimmed by 6 bases and J by 0 bases, leaving 11 bases between them. CDR3 length equals 14 residues. CDR1 is DFQATT, CDR2 SNEGSKA, per germline (reference sequence). The CDR3 nucleotides are TGCAGTGCCCCCGGCCGCCCGAACACCGGGGAGCTGTTTTTT. Translated: CSAPGRPNTGELFF.

The V call is TRBV20-1, the J call TRBJ2-1; TRBD2 is a possible D gene (6 bases). V was pared by 0 bases and J by 0 bases, with 9 bases between. The CDR3 has 15 residues. Germline V CDR1 and CDR2: DFQATT, SNEGSKA (reference sequence). In DNA form, the CDR3 reads TGCAGTGCTAGAGACCCAGCGGGCTCCTACAATGAGCAGTTCTTC. Translation gives CSARDPAGSYNEQFF.

Points on this clonotype: One junction end does not reproduce the germline sequence, and a read error may be involved. This chain uses TRBV12-3 or TRBV12-4 with TRBJ2-1; 9 bases are shared with TRBD2. The CDR3 contains 18 residues. The CDR3 DNA follows: TGTGCCTGCAGTCCTAGGGGGCCCCTAGCGGGGTTACACAATGAGCAGTTCTTC. It codes for CACSPRGPLAGLHNEQFF.